Included here is one T cell receptor beta chain sequence, with context. The source of the sample is a study of OX40 agonist ivuxolimab in advanced cancers. TCRdb's table, derived via immunoSEQ multiplex PCR, lists solely in-frame clones and lacks some. Found here are approximately 94,000 clones, under 95% of them singletons; the top ten hold about 0.81%. Sequencing was performed on CD4+ or CD8+ T cells sorted from blood, taken in a trial of the OX40 agonist ivuxolimab. The TCR originated in an adult with an advanced solid tumor such as melanoma, head and neck, liver or kidney cancer.

DNA for the CDR3: TGTGCCAGTAGTTCGGCGGGGAGGCTTGTAGGAGGCTACACCTTC. Its translation is CASSSAGRLVGGYTF. This chain joins TRBV19 and TRBJ1-2; D unclear. Germline values: CDR1 LNHDA, CDR2 SQIVND (reference sequence). V lost 5 bases and J 8 bases, leaving 21 bases between the germline ends. This CDR3 is built from 15 residues.